Sequencing of this T cell receptor (beta chain) was carried out in a study of T-cell memory formation after mild COVID-19 (dated by TCRdb to about 2021). The study in broad terms: TCR sequence clusters from the two donors were found to be largely donor specific. In a couple of donors, T-cell clones that expanded and contracted after mild COVID-19 were tracked by sequencing TCRalpha and TCRbeta repertoires over time. The cohort comprised two young, previously healthy adult volunteers, one female and one male.

With regard to this clonotype: The antigen it recognizes is unknown. Base qualities were left out, and no much larger clone turns up one base away.

General conclusions and limits of the study: The study included only two mild cases, and larger cohorts that include severe cases with pre-infection samples were judged to be necessary. Clones that contracted from day 15 to 85 showed balanced CD4/CD8 phenotypes, whereas a second wave of clones that expanded from day 15 to 37 leaned towards CD4+. Some responding clones were detected in pre-infection memory, suggesting pre-existing cross-reactive memory T cells joined the SARS-CoV-2 response. Contracting CD4+ clones appeared mostly in the CM and EM memory subsets, whereas CD8+ clones were enriched in EMRA. SARS-CoV-2 specificity of the second-wave clones peaking on day 37 was not confirmed.

The CDR3 holds 16 amino acids from the cysteine to the phenylalanine. Only CDR3 DNA remains: 48 bases, in frame from the first base. The trim is 4 bases for V and 0 bases for J, with a gap of 15 bases between the germline ends. The germline V gene provides CDR1 SGHRS and CDR2 YFSETQ. PBMCs were isolated by Ficoll-Paque density gradient centrifugation. Instrument on record: Illumina NovaSeq 6000. Using 5'RACE with constant-segment primers, TCRalpha and TCRbeta cDNA libraries were constructed, with sample barcodes and unique molecular identifiers added in the process. RNA was extracted from every sample with Trizol reagent. Libraries were amplified in two PCR steps, with a second sample barcode and Illumina TruSeq adapters added in the second step. Libraries were sequenced on an Illumina NovaSeq with 2 x 150 bp paired-end reads. Under the source paper's analysis protocol: The reads were demultiplexed and collapsed into UMI-guided consensus sequences using migec v1.2.7. Using mixcr v2.1.11, the UMI consensuses were aligned to TRA and TRB V and J templates and assembled into clonotypes. Expanded or contracted clonotypes were those called significant by both edgeR and NoisET, with noise models trained on biological replicates. For edgeR calls, the cutoffs were a false discovery rate-adjusted p below 0.01 and a log2 fold-change threshold of 1. As an exploratory analysis of dynamics, PCA with hierarchical clustering was applied to max-normalized trajectories of the 1000 most abundant clonotypes. Each responding clone was given a CD4 or CD8 phenotype based on the CD4+ and CD8+ repertoires, which had been sequenced separately. TCRdb ran its own pipeline on the public reads, namely fastp trimming at Q25 and MiXCR clone calling, and kept in-frame beta chains. Each CDR3 protein appears once, grouped with its most common genes and DNA. Clone size and V and J calls follow TCRdb, not the original study. The sample table records under 250,000 distinct CDR3 sequences; around 25% of these occur just once. The ten largest account for about an eighth of the sample.

This chain is built from TRBV5-1 and TRBJ2-3; the D gene is perhaps TRBD1 or TRBD2, as each covers 6 bases. Sequencing input: PBMCs or a T cell subset sorted from them (not recorded which). The TCR comes from an adult woman who had mild COVID-19 (a few samples of this study predate the infection). The sample titles of this study are shuffled in the database, so cell type and time point are left out; the donor was told from shared clones. The DNA is as follows: TGCGCCAGCAGCCCTGGCATCGGGGGCAGCACAGATACGCAGTATTTT. Its protein product is CASSPGIGGSTDTQYF.